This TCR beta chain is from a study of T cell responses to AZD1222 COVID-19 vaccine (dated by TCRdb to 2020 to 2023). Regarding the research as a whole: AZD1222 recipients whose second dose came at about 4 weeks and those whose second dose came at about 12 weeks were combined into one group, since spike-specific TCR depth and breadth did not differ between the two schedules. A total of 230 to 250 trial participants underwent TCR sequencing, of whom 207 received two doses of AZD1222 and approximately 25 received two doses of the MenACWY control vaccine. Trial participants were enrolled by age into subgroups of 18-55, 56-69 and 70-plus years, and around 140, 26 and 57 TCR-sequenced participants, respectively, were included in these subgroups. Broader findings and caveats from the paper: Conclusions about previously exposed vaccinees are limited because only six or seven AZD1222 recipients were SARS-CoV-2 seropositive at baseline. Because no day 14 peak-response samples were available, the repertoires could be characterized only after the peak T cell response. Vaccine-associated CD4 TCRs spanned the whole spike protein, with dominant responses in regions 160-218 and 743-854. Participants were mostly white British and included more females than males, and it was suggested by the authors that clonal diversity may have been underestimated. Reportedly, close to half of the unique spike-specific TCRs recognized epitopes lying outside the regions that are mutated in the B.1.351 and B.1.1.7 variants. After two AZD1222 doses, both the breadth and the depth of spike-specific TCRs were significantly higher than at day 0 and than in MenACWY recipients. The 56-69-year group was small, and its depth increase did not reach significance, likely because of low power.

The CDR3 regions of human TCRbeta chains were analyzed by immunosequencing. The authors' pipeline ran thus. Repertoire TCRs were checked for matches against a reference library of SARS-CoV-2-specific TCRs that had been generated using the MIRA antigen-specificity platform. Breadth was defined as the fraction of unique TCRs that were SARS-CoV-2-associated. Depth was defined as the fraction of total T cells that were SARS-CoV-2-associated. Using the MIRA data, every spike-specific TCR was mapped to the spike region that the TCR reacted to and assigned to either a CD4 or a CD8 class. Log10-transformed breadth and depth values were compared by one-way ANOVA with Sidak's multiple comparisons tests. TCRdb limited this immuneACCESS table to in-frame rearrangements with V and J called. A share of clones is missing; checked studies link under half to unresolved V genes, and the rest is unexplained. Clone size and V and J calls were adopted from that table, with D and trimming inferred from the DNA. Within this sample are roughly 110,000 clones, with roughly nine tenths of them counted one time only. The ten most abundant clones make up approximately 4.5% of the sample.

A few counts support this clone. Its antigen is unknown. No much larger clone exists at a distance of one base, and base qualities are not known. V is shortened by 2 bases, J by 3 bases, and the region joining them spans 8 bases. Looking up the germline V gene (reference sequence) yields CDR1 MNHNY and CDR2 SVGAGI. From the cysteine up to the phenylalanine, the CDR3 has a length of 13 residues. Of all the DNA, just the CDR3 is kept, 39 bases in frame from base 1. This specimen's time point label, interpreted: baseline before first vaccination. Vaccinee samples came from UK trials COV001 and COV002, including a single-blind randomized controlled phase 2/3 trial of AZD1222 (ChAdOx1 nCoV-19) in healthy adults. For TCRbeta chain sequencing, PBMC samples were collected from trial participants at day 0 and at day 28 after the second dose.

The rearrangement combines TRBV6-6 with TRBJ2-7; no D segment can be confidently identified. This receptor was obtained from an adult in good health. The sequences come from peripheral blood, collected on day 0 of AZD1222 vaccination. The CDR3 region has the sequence CASSYEENYEQYF. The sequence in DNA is TGTGCCAGCAGTTACGAGGAAAACTACGAGCAGTACTTC.